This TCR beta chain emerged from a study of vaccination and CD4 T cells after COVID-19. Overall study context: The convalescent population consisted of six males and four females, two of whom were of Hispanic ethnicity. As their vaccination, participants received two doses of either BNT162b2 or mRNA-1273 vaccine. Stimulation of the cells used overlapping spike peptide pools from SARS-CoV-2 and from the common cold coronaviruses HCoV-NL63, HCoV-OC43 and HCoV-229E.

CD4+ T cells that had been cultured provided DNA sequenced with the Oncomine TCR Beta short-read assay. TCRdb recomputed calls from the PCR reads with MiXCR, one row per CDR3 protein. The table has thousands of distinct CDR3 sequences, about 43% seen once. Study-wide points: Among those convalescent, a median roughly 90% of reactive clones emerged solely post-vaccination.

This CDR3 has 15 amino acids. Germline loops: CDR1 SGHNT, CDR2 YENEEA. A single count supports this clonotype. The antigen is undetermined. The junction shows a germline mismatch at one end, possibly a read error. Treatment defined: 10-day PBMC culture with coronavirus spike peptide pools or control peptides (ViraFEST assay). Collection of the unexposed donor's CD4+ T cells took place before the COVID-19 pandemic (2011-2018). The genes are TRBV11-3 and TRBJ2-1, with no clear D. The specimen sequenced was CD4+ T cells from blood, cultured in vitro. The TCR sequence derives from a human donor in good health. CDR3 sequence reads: CASSLGTVSHNEQFF. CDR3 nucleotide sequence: TGTGCCAGCAGCTTAGGTACCGTCTCCCACAATGAGCAGTTCTTC.